What follows are 23 T cell receptor beta chains derived from one specimen sequenced in a study of blood T cell repertoires in COVID-19. The repertoire was sequenced with immunoSEQ multiplex PCR; TCRdb's copy has only in-frame clones and lacks some. The sample records 110,000 or so clones, approximately 81% being singletons. The sequenced sample consisted of peripheral blood. These receptors were collected from a human donor in a cohort sampled during active COVID-19.

The CDR3 region is CASRIGQGMMYNEQFF. The CDR3 DNA follows: TGTGCCAGCAGAATCGGACAGGGGATGATGTACAATGAGCAGTTCTTC. The V call is TRBV5-4, the J call TRBJ2-1; 9 nucleotides match TRBD1. Trimming removed 5 bases from V and 4 bases from J; junction bases left unmatched: 10. This CDR3 region has 16 residues. Germline loops: CDR1 SGHNT, CDR2 YYREEE (reference sequence).

This chain joins TRBV7-9 and TRBJ2-1; 7 bases match TRBD2. The CDR3 has 14 residues. Germline V gene sequence: CDR1 SEHNR, CDR2 FQNEAQ (reference sequence). V lost 3 bases to trimming and J lost 6 bases; unmatched junction nucleotides: 5. The CDR3 here is CASSFSGPGNEQFF. CDR3 coding DNA: TGTGCCAGCAGCTTTAGCGGGCCGGGCAATGAGCAGTTCTTC.

The chain uses TRBV6-5 and TRBJ1-1, with D possibly being TRBD1 (6 bases). V lost 6 bases and J lost 2, with 13 bases in between. The CDR3 extends over 14 amino acids. Germline CDR1 MNHEY, CDR2 SVGAGI. The CDR3, as DNA: TGTGCCAGCAGGGTACAGGGCACCAACACTGAAGCTTTCTTT. This gives the protein CASRVQGTNTEAFF.

The chain has TRBV24-1 and TRBJ2-2, with D perhaps TRBD2 (6 bases). Germline CDR1 is KGHDR and CDR2 is SFDVKD. The V gene lost 1 base and the J gene lost 6 bases, with 11 bases spanning the gap. The CDR3 is 15 amino acids. The CDR3 spells CATSDFVASAGELFF. DNA of the CDR3: TGTGCCACCAGTGATTTCGTTGCTAGCGCCGGGGAGCTGTTTTTT.

The chain joins TRBV6-5 to TRBJ2-3; 7 positions agree with TRBD1. J was trimmed by 1 base and V by 7 bases; bases with no gene match: 5. The CDR3 spans 14 residues. CDR1 is MNHEY, CDR2 SVGAGI, per germline. The CDR3 here is CASKGQVRTDTQYF. The CDR3 DNA reads as TGTGCCAGCAAAGGACAGGTCCGCACAGATACGCAGTATTTT.

The chain is built from TRBV6-5 and TRBJ1-1; D gene uncertain. Trimming pared 5 bases from V and 3 bases from J, leaving 13 bases between. Per germline, CDR1 MNHEY and CDR2 SVGAGI. This CDR3 has 14 amino acids. CDR3 sequence: CASSSGGGYTEAFF. The CDR3 nucleotides read TGTGCCAGCAGTAGTGGAGGAGGTTACACTGAAGCTTTCTTT.

This clone was picked up one time. The chain combines TRBV6-6 with TRBJ2-7; D unclear. The germline V gene has CDR1 MNHNY and CDR2 SVGAGI (reference sequence). This CDR3 contains 13 residues. Trimming pared 2 bases from V and 1 base from J, leaving 6 bases between. CDR3 loop: CASSYEASYEQYF. CDR3 nucleotides: TGTGCCAGCAGTTACGAAGCGTCCTACGAGCAGTACTTC.

The chain links TRBV6-5 to TRBJ2-5, with a weak D call TRBD1 (6 bases). Germline assignment: CDR1 MNHEY and CDR2 SVGAGI. This CDR3 spans 14 amino acids. The germline V and J ends were trimmed by 6 bases and 2 bases, with 13 bases remaining between them. The CDR3 loop is CASRVQGAQETQYF. The CDR3 nucleotides read TGTGCCAGCAGGGTACAGGGAGCTCAAGAGACCCAGTACTTC.

This chain uses TRBV7-8 with TRBJ2-2; 8 bases agree with TRBD1. V lost 3 bases, J lost 2 bases, and 2 bases stayed unmatched. The germline gives CDR1 SGHVS, CDR2 FQNEAQ. The CDR3 contains 15 residues. CDR3 coding DNA: TGTGCCAGCAGCTTTGGACAGGGAAACACCGGGGAGCTGTTTTTT. It encodes CASSFGQGNTGELFF.

This clone showed up just once. This sequence joins TRBV5-1 and TRBJ1-1; 10 bases line up with TRBD1. V trimming: 3 bases; J trimming: 3 bases; junction bases outside the gene matches: 2. Germline V CDR1 and CDR2: SGHRS, YFSETQ. The CDR3 sequence is 14 residues long. The CDR3 spells CASSWTGGDTEAFF. The CDR3 nucleotides read TGCGCCAGCAGCTGGACAGGGGGGGACACTGAAGCTTTCTTT.

The gene calls are TRBV11-2 and TRBJ2-1, with D perhaps TRBD1 (6 bases). Trimming took 4 bases from V and 9 from J, leaving 13 bases between them. Germline V gene lookup returns CDR1 SGHAT and CDR2 FQNNGV. This CDR3 contains 13 residues. CDR3 coding DNA: TGTGCCAGCAGCTCACAGGGTAGGGGTGAGCAGTTCTTC. Translated: CASSSQGRGEQFF. Based on the CDR3 plus reference TRBV11-2 and TRBJ2-1, the full variable domain is EAGVAQSPRYKIIEKRQSVAFWCNPISGHATLYWYQQILGQGPKLLIQFQNNGVVDDSQLPKDRFSAERLKGVDSTLKIQPAKLEDSAVYLCASSSQGRGEQFFGPGTRLTVL.

This clone was observed a handful of times. The chain links TRBV10-3 to TRBJ2-7; TRBD2 matches 8 bases. Per the germline V gene, CDR1 is ENHRY and CDR2 is SYGVKD. This CDR3 region has 13 residues. J lost 1 base, V lost 8 bases, and 4 bases had no gene match. CDR3 DNA: TGTGCCATCTCCTCTAGCGGGTCCTACGAGCAGTACTTC. Translation gives CAISSSGSYEQYF.

The gene calls are TRBV6-2 or TRBV6-3 and TRBJ2-1; 8 bases agree with TRBD1. With 6 bases clipped from V and 4 bases from J, the junction kept 5 bases outside the gene matches. Germline V gene sequence: CDR1 MNHEY, CDR2 SVGEGT. The CDR3 loop spans 14 amino acids. DNA for the CDR3: TGTGCCAGCAGCAGAGGACAGGGTTACAATGAGCAGTTCTTC. It encodes CASSRGQGYNEQFF.

This clone came up a few times. This chain joins TRBV7-2 and TRBJ2-7; tentative D call: TRBD2 (5 bases). Germline CDR1 and CDR2: SGHTA and FQGNSA. This CDR3 has 15 amino acids. V lost 5 bases and J 4 bases, leaving 18 bases between the germline ends. The CDR3 loop is CASSPGFSRHYEQYF. CDR3 DNA sequence: TGTGCCAGCAGCCCGGGATTCTCGCGGCATTACGAGCAGTACTTC.

This clone was seen only a few times. The chain employs TRBV30 and TRBJ1-3; 7 positions match TRBD1. This CDR3 has 15 residues. J was trimmed by 3 bases and V by 0 bases; bases with no gene match: 5. CDR1 GTSNPN and CDR2 SVGIG come from the germline V gene (reference sequence). Here the CDR3 reads CAWSVRGQVGNTIYF. In nucleotides, the CDR3 is TGTGCCTGGAGTGTACGAGGACAGGTTGGAAACACCATATATTTT.

The chain employs TRBV7-2 and TRBJ1-5, with a weak D call TRBD1 (6 bases). The CDR3 is made up of 15 amino acids. CDR1 is SGHTA and CDR2 is FQGNSA in the germline V gene. Trimming pared 4 bases from V and 7 bases from J, leaving 17 bases between. CDR3: CASSSSSRGWQPQHF. The CDR3 coding sequence is TGTGCCAGCAGCTCCTCTTCCAGGGGTTGGCAGCCCCAGCATTTT.

This rearrangement joins TRBV4-2 to TRBJ2-3; TRBD2 aligns across 7 bases. Unmatched junction bases numbered 16, after V lost 1 base and J lost 12 bases. The CDR3 has 16 residues. The germline V gene has CDR1 LGHNA and CDR2 YNFKEQ. In nucleotides, the CDR3 is TGTGCCAGCAGCCAAGTGGGCAGCGGGGCCCCCCGGCCACAGTATTTT. It yields the protein CASSQVGSGAPRPQYF.

V usage is TRBV28 and J usage is TRBJ1-6; TRBD1 matches 7 bases. Germline lookup yields CDR1 MDHEN and CDR2 SYDVKM. Unmatched junction bases numbered 5, after V lost 5 bases and J lost 1 base. The CDR3 is made up of 16 amino acids. The CDR3 region has the DNA TGTGCCAGCAGTCCCCGACAGGGTTCCTATAATTCACCCCTCCACTTT. Its translation is CASSPRQGSYNSPLHF.

The rearrangement uses TRBV11-2 and TRBJ2-1, with 8 bases aligning to TRBD2. The germline V gene has CDR1 SGHAT and CDR2 FQNNGV. This CDR3 region has 17 residues. V lost 0 bases to trimming and J lost 4 bases; unmatched junction nucleotides: 8. CDR3 coding DNA: TGTGCCAGCAGCTTAGATACGGGGCGGGGGGCTTACAATGAGCAGTTCTTC. The encoded protein is CASSLDTGRGAYNEQFF.

The chain has TRBV6-6 and TRBJ2-3; perhaps TRBD1 as D (6 bases). The CDR3 is 15 residues long. Germline-derived CDR1 and CDR2 are MNHNY and SVGAGI (reference sequence). Trimming left V 0 bases short and J 7 bases short, with 14 bases between. The CDR3 is CASSYSLSGENTQYF. CDR3 coding DNA: TGTGCCAGCAGTTACTCGTTGTCAGGGGAAAATACGCAGTATTTT.

The chain carries TRBV15 and TRBJ2-7; possibly TRBD2 for D (6 bases). The germline gives CDR1 LNHNV, CDR2 YYDKDF (reference sequence). The CDR3 is 15 residues long. The V and J ends lost 1 base and 2 bases respectively, with 12 bases between them. The CDR3 spells CATSRGRGLAYEQYF. For the CDR3, the DNA is TGTGCCACCAGCAGAGGACGGGGGTTGGCCTACGAGCAGTACTTC.

The CDR3 loop is CAISDGRGGSGNTIYF. The DNA of the CDR3 is TGTGCCATCAGTGACGGAAGGGGCGGCTCTGGAAACACCATATATTTT. V and J are TRBV10-3 and TRBJ1-3; TRBD1 is a possible D gene (5 bases). Per germline, CDR1 ENHRY and CDR2 SYGVKD. This CDR3 has 16 amino acids. Trimming removed 3 bases at V and 0 bases at J, with 12 bases between.

For the CDR3, the DNA is TGTGCCAGCTCACCACTCGGAGAGACCCAGTACTTC. As protein: CASSPLGETQYF. This chain joins TRBV18 and TRBJ2-5; no reliable D call. Trimming left V 1 base short and J 4 bases short, with 4 bases between. The CDR3 covers 12 residues. Germline CDR1 KGHSH, CDR2 LQKENI. Full variable domain (outside the CDR3, taken from reference TRBV18 and TRBJ2-5): NAGVMQNPRHLVRRRGQEARLRCSPMKGHSHVYWYRQLPEEGLKFMVYLQKENIIDESGMPKERFSAEFPKEGPSILRIQQVVRGDSAAYFCASSPLGETQYFGPGTRLLVL.